This TCR beta chain derives from a study of T cell responses to AZD1222 COVID-19 vaccine. Study results and caveats: Within unmutated variant regions lay the reported targets of nearly half of spike-specific TCRs.

TCRdb's table, derived via immunoSEQ multiplex PCR, lists solely in-frame clones and lacks some. Counted here are about 130,000 clones, over 70% occurring once; the ten biggest clones make up 4.5% to 6%. With regard to this clone: Its antigen is still unknown.

The germline CDR1 and CDR2 sequences are SGHNT and YENEEA. V was trimmed by 3 bases and J by 5 bases, leaving 7 bases between them. The CDR3 runs to 12 residues. The genes are TRBV11-3 and TRBJ1-2, with D unclear. The starting material was peripheral blood, obtained on day 0 of AZD1222 vaccination. This TCR was recovered from an adult in good health. The CDR3 loop reads CASSLNSYGYTF. The CDR3 DNA is TGTGCCAGCAGCTTGAACTCTTATGGCTACACCTTC.